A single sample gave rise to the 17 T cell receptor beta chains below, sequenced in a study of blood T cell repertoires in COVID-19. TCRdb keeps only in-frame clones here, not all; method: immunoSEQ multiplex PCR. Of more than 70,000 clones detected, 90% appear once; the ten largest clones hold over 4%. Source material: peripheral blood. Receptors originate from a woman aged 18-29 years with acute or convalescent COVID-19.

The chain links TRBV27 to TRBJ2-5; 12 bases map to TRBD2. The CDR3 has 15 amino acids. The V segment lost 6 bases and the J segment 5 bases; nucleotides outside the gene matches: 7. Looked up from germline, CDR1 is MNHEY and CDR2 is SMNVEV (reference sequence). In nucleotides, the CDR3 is TGTGCCAGCAGCTTCACTAGCGGGAGGTTGGAGACCCAGTACTTC. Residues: CASSFTSGRLETQYF.

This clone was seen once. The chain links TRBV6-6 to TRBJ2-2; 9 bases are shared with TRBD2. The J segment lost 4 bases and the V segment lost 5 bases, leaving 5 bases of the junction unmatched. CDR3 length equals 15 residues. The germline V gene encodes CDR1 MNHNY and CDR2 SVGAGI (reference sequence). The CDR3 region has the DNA TGTGCCAGCAGTACGACGCGGGGGGGCACCGGGGAGCTGTTTTTT. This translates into CASSTTRGGTGELFF.

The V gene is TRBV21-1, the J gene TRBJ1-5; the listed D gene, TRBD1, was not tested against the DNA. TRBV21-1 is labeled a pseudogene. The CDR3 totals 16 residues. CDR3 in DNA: TGTGCCAGCAGCAGTTACATGCCCCACAACAATCAGCCCCAGCATTTT. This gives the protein CASSSYMPHNNQPQHF.

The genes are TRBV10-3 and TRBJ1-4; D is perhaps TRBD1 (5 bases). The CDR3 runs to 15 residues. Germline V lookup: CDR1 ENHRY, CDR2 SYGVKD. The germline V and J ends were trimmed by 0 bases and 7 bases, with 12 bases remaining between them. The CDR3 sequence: CAISESAGLGEKLFF. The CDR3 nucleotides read TGTGCCATCAGTGAGTCGGCAGGGCTAGGTGAAAAACTGTTTTTT.

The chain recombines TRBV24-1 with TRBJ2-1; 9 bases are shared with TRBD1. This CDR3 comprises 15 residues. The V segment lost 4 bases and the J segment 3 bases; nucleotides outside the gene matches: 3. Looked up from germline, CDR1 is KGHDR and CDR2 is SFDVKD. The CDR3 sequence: CATSDRGQGYNEQFF. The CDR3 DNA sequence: TGTGCCACCAGTGACCGGGGACAGGGCTACAATGAGCAGTTCTTC.

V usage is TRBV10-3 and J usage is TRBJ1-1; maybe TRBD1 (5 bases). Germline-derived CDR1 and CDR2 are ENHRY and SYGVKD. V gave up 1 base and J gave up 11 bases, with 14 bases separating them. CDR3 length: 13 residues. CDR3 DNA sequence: TGTGCCATCAGTGAGTACAGGTCCCAAAGGGCTTTCTTT. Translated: CAISEYRSQRAFF.

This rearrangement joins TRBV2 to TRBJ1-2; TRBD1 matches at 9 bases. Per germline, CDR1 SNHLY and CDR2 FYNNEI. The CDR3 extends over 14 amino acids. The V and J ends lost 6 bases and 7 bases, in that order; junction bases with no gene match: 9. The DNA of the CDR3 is TGTGCCAGCAGGGCTACCACAGGGGGCCGTGGCTACACCTTC. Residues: CASRATTGGRGYTF.

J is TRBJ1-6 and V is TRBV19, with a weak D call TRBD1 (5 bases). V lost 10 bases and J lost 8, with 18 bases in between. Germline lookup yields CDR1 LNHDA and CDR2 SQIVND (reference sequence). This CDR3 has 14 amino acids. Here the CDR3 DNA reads TGTGCCACTGGTTGGGGCCGGTTAGATTCACCCCTCCACTTT. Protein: CATGWGRLDSPLHF.

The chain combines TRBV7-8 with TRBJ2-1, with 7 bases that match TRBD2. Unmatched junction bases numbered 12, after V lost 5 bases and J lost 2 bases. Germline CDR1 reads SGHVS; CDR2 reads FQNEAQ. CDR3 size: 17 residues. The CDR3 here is CASSTPRLAVAYNEQFF. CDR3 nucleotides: TGTGCCAGCAGCACCCCTCGGCTAGCGGTCGCCTACAATGAGCAGTTCTTC. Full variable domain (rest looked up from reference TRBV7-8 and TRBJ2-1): GAGVSQSPRYKVAKRGQDVALRCDPISGHVSLFWYQQALGQGPEFLTYFQNEAQLDKSGLPSDRFFAERPEGSVSTLKIQRTQQEDSAVYLCASSTPRLAVAYNEQFFGPGTRLTVL.

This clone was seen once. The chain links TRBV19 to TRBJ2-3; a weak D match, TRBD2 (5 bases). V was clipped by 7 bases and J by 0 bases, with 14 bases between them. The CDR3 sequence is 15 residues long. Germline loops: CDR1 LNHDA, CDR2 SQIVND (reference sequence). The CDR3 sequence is CASTQTDSSTDTQYF. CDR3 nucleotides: TGTGCCAGTACCCAAACGGACTCTAGCACAGATACGCAGTATTTT.

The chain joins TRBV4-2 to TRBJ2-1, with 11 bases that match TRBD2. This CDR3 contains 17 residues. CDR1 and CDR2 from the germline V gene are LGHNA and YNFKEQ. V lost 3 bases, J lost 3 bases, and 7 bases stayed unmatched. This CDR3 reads CASSQHRGTSGYNEQFF. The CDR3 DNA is TGTGCCAGCAGCCAGCACCGGGGGACTAGCGGCTACAATGAGCAGTTCTTC.

Here the CDR3 reads CSVEDALMQKQGNTQFF. The CDR3 coding sequence is TGCAGCGTTGAAGATGCCCTCATGCAAAAACAGGGAAATACGCAGTTCTTC. The chain links TRBV29-1 to TRBJ2-1; weak D call: TRBD1 (6 bases). This CDR3 contains 17 residues. V gave up 0 bases and J gave up 12 bases, with 27 bases separating them. Germline CDR1 SQVTM, CDR2 ANQGSEA.

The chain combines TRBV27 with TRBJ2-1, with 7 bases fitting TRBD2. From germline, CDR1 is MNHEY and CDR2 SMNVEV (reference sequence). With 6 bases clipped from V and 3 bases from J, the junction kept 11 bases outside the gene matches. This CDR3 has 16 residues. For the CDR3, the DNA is TGTGCCAGCAGCCCGCTGTTTGCGGGGGTCTACAATGAGCAGTTCTTC. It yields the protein CASSPLFAGVYNEQFF.

The CDR3 region is CASSLVGQGANTEAFF. CDR3 sequence (DNA): TGTGCCAGCAGCTTAGTAGGACAGGGGGCGAACACTGAAGCTTTCTTT. V usage is TRBV13 and J usage is TRBJ1-1; 11 bases agree with TRBD1. Germline values: CDR1 PRHDT, CDR2 FYEKMQ (reference sequence). With 1 base clipped from V and 1 base from J, the junction kept 2 bases outside the gene matches. CDR3 size: 16 residues.

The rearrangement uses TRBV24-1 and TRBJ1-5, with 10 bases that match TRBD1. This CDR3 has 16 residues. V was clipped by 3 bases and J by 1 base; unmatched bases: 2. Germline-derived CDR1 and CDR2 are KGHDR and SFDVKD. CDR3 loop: CATSDGGQGSNQPQHF. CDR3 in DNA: TGTGCCACCAGTGATGGGGGACAGGGGAGCAATCAGCCCCAGCATTTT.

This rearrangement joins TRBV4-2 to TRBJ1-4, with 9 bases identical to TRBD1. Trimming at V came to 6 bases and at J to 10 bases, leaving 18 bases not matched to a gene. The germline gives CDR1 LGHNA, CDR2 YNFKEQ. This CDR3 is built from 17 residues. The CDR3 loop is CASSRETGGNMIGKLFF. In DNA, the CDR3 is TGTGCCAGCAGTAGAGAGACAGGGGGAAATATGATCGGAAAACTGTTTTTT.

The CDR3 bases are TGTGCCACCAAGGAGGGCCCAGGAGTGTATGAGCAGTTCTTC. Amino acid sequence: CATKEGPGVYEQFF. This chain joins TRBV10-3 and TRBJ2-1; D possibly corresponds to TRBD2 (6 bases). CDR1 and CDR2 from the germline V gene are ENHRY and SYGVKD. Deletions cut 10 bases from V and 8 bases from J, with 21 bases between. The CDR3 spans 14 residues.